Listed below are T cell receptor beta chains from one sample, sequenced in a study of T cells after yellow fever vaccination. TCRdb recomputed calls from the 5' RACE reads with MiXCR, one row per CDR3 protein. The sample lists about 320,000 distinct CDR3 sequences; 3.5% to 4.5% were seen once. Sequencing was performed on PBMCs, taken 15 days after the yellow fever booster vaccination. The receptors come from a man younger than 30 who received the YFV17D yellow fever vaccine. Both conserved end residues are part of each CDR3. The order of the fields is CDR3 length, V gene, D gene, clone size, J gene, CDR3 DNA, CDR3 protein. The D gene is left open where the match is weak. Rows give clone size only sometimes, using once, few, many, or a class for an expanded clone.

14	TRBV7-8	.	many	TRBJ1-1	TGTGCCAGCAGCAGTTGGGGCAGGGGCACTGAAGCTTTCTTT	CASSSWGRGTEAFF
17	TRBV20-1	TRBD1	many	TRBJ1-5	TGCAGTGCTAGAGATCGGGCCGGACAGGGAGAGCATCAGCCCCAGCATTTT	CSARDRAGQGEHQPQHF
16	TRBV6-5	.	many	TRBJ2-7	TGTGCCAGCAGTTACTCGTGGGACCCGAGCTCCTACGAGCAGTACTTC	CASSYSWDPSSYEQYF
13	TRBV7-9	.	.	TRBJ2-1	TGTGCCAGCACCTCCTTTCCCCTAAATGAGCAGTTCTTC	CASTSFPLNEQFF
13	TRBV12-3/TRBV12-4	.	few	TRBJ1-1	TGTGCCAGCATCAAATCAGGGGACACTGAAGCTTTCTTT	CASIKSGDTEAFF
13	TRBV29-1	.	many	TRBJ2-5	TGCAGCGTTGCGAGTAGCGGTGAAGAGACCCAGTACTTC	CSVASSGEETQYF
14	TRBV5-4	TRBD2	.	TRBJ2-1	TGTGCCAGCTGCATTAGCGGGGGTTACAATGAGCAGTTCTTC	CASCISGGYNEQFF
13	TRBV6-2/TRBV6-3	.	many	TRBJ2-1	TGTGCCAGCAGACGACAGCCCAACAATGAGCAGTTCTTC	CASRRQPNNEQFF
16	TRBV4-2	.	.	TRBJ1-4	TGTGCCAGCAGCCAAGATCAGTGGGGGCGGGATAAAAAACTGTTTTTT	CASSQDQWGRDKKLFF
15	TRBV9	.	few	TRBJ2-1	TGTGCCAGCAGCCTAAGGGGGAATATCTACAATGAGCAGTTCTTC	CASSLRGNIYNEQFF
14	TRBV6-5	.	many	TRBJ2-3	TGTGCCAGCAGTACCCAATTGCCCACAGATACGCAGTATTTT	CASSTQLPTDTQYF
12	TRBV30	TRBD1	.	TRBJ1-6	TGTGGCTGGGGACAGGGGTGGTCACCCCTCCACTTT	CGWGQGWSPLHF
13	TRBV24-1	TRBD1	many	TRBJ2-1	TGTGCCACCAGTGACTTCGTGGACAGGGAGCAGTTCTTC	CATSDFVDREQFF
14	TRBV9	TRBD1	many	TRBJ2-1	TGTGCCAGCAGCGTGATCCCAGGGGGAAATGAGCAGTTCTTC	CASSVIPGGNEQFF
13	TRBV30	TRBD2	.	TRBJ2-4	TGTGCCTGGAGTGTGCGTGGGGGGGACATTCAGTACTTC	CAWSVRGGDIQYF
12	TRBV3-1	.	few	TRBJ2-5	TGTGCCAGCAGCCCTAGACCCCCGACCCAGTACTTC	CASSPRPPTQYF
13	TRBV28	.	.	TRBJ1-4	TGTGCCAGCACCTCCCCAGGGGCCCCTAAACTGTTTTTT	CASTSPGAPKLFF
14	TRBV6-5	.	few	TRBJ2-3	TGTGCCAGCAGCCCCTTACAGGGTCCAGATACGCAGTATTTT	CASSPLQGPDTQYF
14	TRBV5-5	.	few	TRBJ1-1	TGTGCCAGCAGCTTGGTTGTGGGGAACCCTGAAGCTTTCTTT	CASSLVVGNPEAFF
12	TRBV5-5	.	many	TRBJ1-6	TGTGCCAGCAGCTTGAAGGGCGGAGCCCTCCACTTT	CASSLKGGALHF
13	TRBV20-1	.	many	TRBJ1-1	TGCAGTTCTAGAGGGCCGGGTGGGACTGAAGCTTTCTTT	CSSRGPGGTEAFF
14	TRBV6-5	.	few	TRBJ1-6	TGTGCCAGCAGTTATGGGACTGCCATGTTAGCCCTCCACTTT	CASSYGTAMLALHF